This T cell receptor (beta chain) was recorded in a study of T cells in Graves' hyperthyroidism and ophthalmopathy (dated by TCRdb to between 2019 and 2020). With respect to the entire study: Peripheral blood samples were taken at initial diagnosis, before any treatment was given. The 100 or so discovery patients were randomly split 7:3 into training and test sets. In about six Graves' hyperthyroidism patients, the study also compared T-cell repertoires from thyroid tissue with T-cell repertoires from blood. Whether ophthalmopathy could be predicted prospectively was tested in an independent validation cohort made up of 18 to 20 hyperthyroidism patients plus 17 patients who later progressed to ophthalmopathy. After sampling, hyperthyroidism patients received methimazole starting at 30 mg daily, and ophthalmopathy patients received high-dose intravenous methylprednisolone. TCR Vbeta CDR3 sequencing of fewer than 150 peripheral blood samples (fewer than 45 ophthalmopathy, some 75 hyperthyroidism and around 17 progressor patients) is reported in the paper. A discovery cohort of about a hundred patients, roughly 45 with Graves' ophthalmopathy and more than 55 with stable Graves' hyperthyroidism, was used to find distinguishing TCR V-J signatures. Results the study describes overall, beyond this receptor: Sample size was not statistically predetermined, and blinding of investigators to group allocation was not performed. In validation, the model predicted progression to ophthalmopathy a median of about 6.8 months before onset, with approximately 70% sensitivity and just under 75% specificity. A 13 V-J signature model separated ophthalmopathy from stable hyperthyroidism, with 87.88% sensitivity and around 84% specificity in cross-validation and 80%/75% in testing. Most expanded thyroid clonotypes (frequency above 0.001) were also found in blood, which suggests that blood repertoires may mirror thyroid immune responses.

In the ophthalmopathy patients, disease was moderately to severely active, with a Clinical Activity Score of 3 or more, a NOSPECS grade of 4 or more, and a duration of less than 3 months. Patients with uncontrolled infections, other autoimmune diseases, pregnancy or lactation were excluded. Clinical symptoms, serum thyroxine and TRAb, thyroid ultrasound, and orbital computed tomography formed the basis for the diagnoses. PBMCs were isolated from about 9 ml of fresh peripheral blood by Ficoll-Paque density gradient centrifugation. Total RNA was extracted with Trizol reagent, and quality was checked on an Agilent 2100 Bioanalyzer. As encoded in the germline V gene, CDR1 is MNHEY while CDR2 is SVGEGT. CDR3 length: 13 amino acids, cysteine to phenylalanine. Of the read, only the CDR3 DNA is kept; its 39 bases are in frame from base 1. The junction carries 13 bases between V and J, which are trimmed by 10 bases and 1 base respectively.

At least ten counts were recorded for this clonotype. Its antigen is unknown. No much larger clonotype is one base removed from it; base qualities were not supplied. The TCR beta CDR3 regions were amplified from the RNA transcripts. The TCR CDR3 was subjected to a first round of RT-PCR using the HTBI primer set and the Qiagen OneStep RT-PCR kit. Libraries were constructed in a second round of multiplex PCR, after which size selection and purification were carried out. Paired-end sequencing of the libraries was performed with 100 bp reads on an Illumina HiSeq2000. Per the original workflow: Raw data were processed with SOAPnuke, discarding reads with adapters, uncalled bases, mean Phred below 15, or no exact constant-primer or identifier match. COPE v1.2.5 was used to merge high-quality paired reads, and clonotypes were defined as unique nucleotide sequences. MiTCR v1.1 was used to align the clonotypes against IMGT TRBV, TRBD and TRBJ reference segments. The analysis included only V-J combinations with a frequency above 0.0001, which together covered over 98% of the repertoires. The TCS score was defined as F50 (clonal expansion) divided by E x V (chaos), with BLOSUM62-based TCRdist calculated between CDR3 peptides within each V-J. Welch's t-statistics and random forest reduced around 520 V-J features to 13, which were used in a naive Bayes classifier (R e1071). Thyroid-blood repertoire similarity was quantified with the Morisita-Horn index. The public reads were quality trimmed at Q25 with fastp and then assembled into clones with MiXCR by TCRdb, keeping productive beta chains. Each entry merges the rows of one CDR3 protein and shows their most common DNA and genes. The V and J calls shown here were made by TCRdb, not taken from the authors' results. The sample table lists 600,000 to 700,000 distinct CDR3 sequences, 14% to 15% of them with a count of one. 4.3% of the sample rests with the top ten.

Recombination linked TRBV6-2 or TRBV6-3 to TRBJ1-1; too little of a D gene remains to name it. Sequencing was carried out using blood. The TCR sequence derives from a woman aged 40 to 55 with Graves' ophthalmopathy. The CDR3 protein sequence reads: CATLGMRNTEAFF. The DNA is as follows: TGTGCCACCCTTGGTATGAGGAACACTGAAGCTTTCTTT.